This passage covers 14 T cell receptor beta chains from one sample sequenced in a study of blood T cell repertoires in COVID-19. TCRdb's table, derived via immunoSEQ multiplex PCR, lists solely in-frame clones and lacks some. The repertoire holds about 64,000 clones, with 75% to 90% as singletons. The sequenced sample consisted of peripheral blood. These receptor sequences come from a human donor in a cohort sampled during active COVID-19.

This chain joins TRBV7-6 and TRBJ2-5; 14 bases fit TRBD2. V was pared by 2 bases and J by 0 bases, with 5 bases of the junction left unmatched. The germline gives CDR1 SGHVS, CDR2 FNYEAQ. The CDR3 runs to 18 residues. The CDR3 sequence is CASSLSRLAGGYQETQYF. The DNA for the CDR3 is TGTGCCAGCAGCTTATCGAGACTAGCGGGGGGGTACCAAGAGACCCAGTACTTC.

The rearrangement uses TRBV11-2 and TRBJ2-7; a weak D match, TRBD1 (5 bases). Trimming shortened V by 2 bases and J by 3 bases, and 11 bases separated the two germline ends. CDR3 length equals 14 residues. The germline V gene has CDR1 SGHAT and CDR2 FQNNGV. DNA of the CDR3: TGTGCCAGCAGCTTAAGGGGAAACCACTACGAGCAGTACTTC. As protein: CASSLRGNHYEQYF. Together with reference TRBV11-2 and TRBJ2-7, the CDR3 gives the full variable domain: EAGVAQSPRYKIIEKRQSVAFWCNPISGHATLYWYQQILGQGPKLLIQFQNNGVVDDSQLPKDRFSAERLKGVDSTLKIQPAKLEDSAVYLCASSLRGNHYEQYFGPGTRLTVT.

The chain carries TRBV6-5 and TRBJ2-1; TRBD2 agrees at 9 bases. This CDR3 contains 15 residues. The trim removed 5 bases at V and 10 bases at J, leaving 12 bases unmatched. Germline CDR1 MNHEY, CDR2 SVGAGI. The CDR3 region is CASSPLQRRGGEQFF. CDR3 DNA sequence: TGTGCCAGCAGTCCTCTTCAAAGGCGGGGGGGGGAGCAGTTCTTC.

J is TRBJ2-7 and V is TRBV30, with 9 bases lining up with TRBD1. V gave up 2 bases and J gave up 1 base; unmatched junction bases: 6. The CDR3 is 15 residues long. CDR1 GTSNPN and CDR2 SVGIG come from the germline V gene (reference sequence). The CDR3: CAWSIWGQGSYEQYF. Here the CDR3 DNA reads TGTGCCTGGAGTATTTGGGGACAGGGTTCCTACGAGCAGTACTTC.

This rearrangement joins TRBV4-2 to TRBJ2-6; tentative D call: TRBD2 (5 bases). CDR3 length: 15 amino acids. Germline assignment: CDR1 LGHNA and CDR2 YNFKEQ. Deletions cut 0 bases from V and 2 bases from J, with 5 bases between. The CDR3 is CASSQDGAGANVLTF. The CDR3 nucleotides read TGTGCCAGCAGCCAAGACGGGGCTGGGGCCAACGTCCTGACTTTC.

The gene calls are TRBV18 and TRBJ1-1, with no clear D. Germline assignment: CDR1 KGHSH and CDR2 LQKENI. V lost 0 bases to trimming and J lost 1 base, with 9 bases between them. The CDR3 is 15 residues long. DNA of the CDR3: TGTGCCAGCTCACCACCCGGTACGGGGAACACTGAAGCTTTCTTT. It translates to CASSPPGTGNTEAFF.

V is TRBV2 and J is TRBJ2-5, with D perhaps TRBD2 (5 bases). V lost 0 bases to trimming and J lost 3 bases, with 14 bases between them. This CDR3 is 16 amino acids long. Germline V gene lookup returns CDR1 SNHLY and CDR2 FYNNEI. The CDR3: CASSEALAGGEETQYF. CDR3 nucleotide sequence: TGTGCCAGCAGTGAAGCGCTAGCCGGTGGGGAAGAGACCCAGTACTTC.

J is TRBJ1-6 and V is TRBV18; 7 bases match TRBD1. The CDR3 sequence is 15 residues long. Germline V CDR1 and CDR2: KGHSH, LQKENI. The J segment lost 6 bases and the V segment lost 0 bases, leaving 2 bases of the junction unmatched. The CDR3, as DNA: TGTGCCAGCTCACCACCAGGGACAGTTAATTCACCCCTCCACTTT. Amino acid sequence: CASSPPGTVNSPLHF.

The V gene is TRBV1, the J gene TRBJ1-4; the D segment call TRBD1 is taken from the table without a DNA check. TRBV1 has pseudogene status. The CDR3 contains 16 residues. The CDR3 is CTSSQALYRLVEKLFF. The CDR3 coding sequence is TGCACCAGCAGCCAAGCTTTATACAGGTTGGTAGAAAAACTGTTTTTT.

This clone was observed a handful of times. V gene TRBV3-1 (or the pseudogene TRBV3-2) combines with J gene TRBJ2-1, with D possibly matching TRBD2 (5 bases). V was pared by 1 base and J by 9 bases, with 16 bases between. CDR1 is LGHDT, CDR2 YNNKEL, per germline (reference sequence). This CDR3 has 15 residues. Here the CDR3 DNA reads TGTGCCAGCAGCCAAGGTACAAATCGTGGGAGTGAGCAGTTCTTC. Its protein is CASSQGTNRGSEQFF.

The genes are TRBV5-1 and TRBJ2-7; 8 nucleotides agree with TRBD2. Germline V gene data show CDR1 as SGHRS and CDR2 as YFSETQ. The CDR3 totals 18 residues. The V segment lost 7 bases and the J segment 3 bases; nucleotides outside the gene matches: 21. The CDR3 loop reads CASLKITLQGTRDYEQYF. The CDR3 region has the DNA TGCGCCAGCCTTAAGATTACGCTTCAGGGGACTAGGGACTACGAGCAGTACTTC.

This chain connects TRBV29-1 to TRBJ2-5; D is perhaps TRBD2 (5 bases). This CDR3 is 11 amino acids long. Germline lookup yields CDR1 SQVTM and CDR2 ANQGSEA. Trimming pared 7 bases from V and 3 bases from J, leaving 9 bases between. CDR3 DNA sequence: TGCAGCGCTGGACTGGAAGAGACCCAGTACTTC. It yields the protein CSAGLEETQYF.

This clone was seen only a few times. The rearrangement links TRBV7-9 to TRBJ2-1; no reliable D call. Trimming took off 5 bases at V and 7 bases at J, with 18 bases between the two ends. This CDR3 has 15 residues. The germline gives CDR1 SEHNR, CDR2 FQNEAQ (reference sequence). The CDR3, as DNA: TGTGCCAGCAGCCTCAGCGACGTCTCGAAGAATGAGCAGTTCTTC. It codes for CASSLSDVSKNEQFF.

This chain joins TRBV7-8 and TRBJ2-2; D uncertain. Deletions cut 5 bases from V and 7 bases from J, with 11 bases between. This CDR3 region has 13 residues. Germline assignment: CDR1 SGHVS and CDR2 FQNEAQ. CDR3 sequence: CASSPRLVGELFF. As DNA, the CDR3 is TGTGCCAGCAGCCCGCGACTGGTCGGGGAGCTGTTTTTT.